The following is a T cell receptor (beta chain) sequence with its context. Its antigen is still unknown. Germline V gene sequence: CDR1 SGHVS, CDR2 FNYEAQ. The CDR3 runs to 16 residues. Trimming took 1 base from V and 1 from J, leaving 10 bases between them. The data were obtained in a study of blood T cells in healthy people across ages. Overall study results and limits: Changes seen in expanded clonotypes were possibly confounded by donor CMV status left unknown.

The sample providers were healthy Caucasian people from Russia, aged about 6 to 95. Total RNA was isolated from each sample in quantities of at least 5 micrograms. Together with a sample-barcoded 5' primer, a J-beta primer mix was included in a second PCR lasting about 6 to 11 cycles. MiXCR, run by TCRdb on the 5' RACE reads, gives a single entry per CDR3 protein. The sample lists 500,000 to 550,000 distinct CDR3 sequences; 24% were seen once. The sample was also linked to a second study, of T cells of mothers and their children. As reported in that work: Donors were a few healthy Caucasian mothers and their six children.

What was sequenced was blood. The TCR was taken from a boy aged 5-17 years in good health. This rearrangement joins TRBV7-6 to TRBJ1-4; D not certain. CDR3: CASSLGPSGTNEKLFF. CDR3 bases: TGTGCCAGCAGCTTAGGGCCATCGGGAACTAATGAAAAACTGTTTTTT.